The clone carrying this T cell receptor beta chain has a handful of counts. Every bit of the isolated RNA underwent reverse transcription, so sequencing read expressed TCRB transcripts. Using immunoSEQ multiplex PCR, the repertoire was profiled, and TCRdb retains in-frame clones only, with some absent. The sample includes about 210,000 clones, 9.5% to 13% seen only once; the top ten take 1% to 1.5%. These data originate in a study of beta chain features in type 1 diabetes. The germline V gene encodes CDR1 SGHRS and CDR2 YFSETQ. The CDR3 is made up of 18 amino acids. V dropped 0 bases and J dropped 1; count of bases not matched to a gene: 8.

V gene TRBV5-1 combines with J gene TRBJ2-1; 9 bases align to TRBD2. Sequenced material: central memory CD4+ T cells from blood. The source of this sequence is a man aged 18-30 years in good health. The CDR3 DNA is TGCGCCAGCAGCTTGGACCTAGCGGGAAGAGCTTCCTACAATGAGCAGTTCTTC. Its translation is CASSLDLAGRASYNEQFF.